This T cell receptor beta chain was obtained from a study of CD8 T cells in ankylosing spondylitis (dated 2017 in TCRdb). Background for the entire study: The study set out to find disease-linked TCR variants by profiling T cell receptor beta repertoires in ankylosing spondylitis patients and healthy donors. The full study cohort was made up of 25 ankylosing spondylitis patients and fewer than 120 healthy donors. Samples of peripheral blood were taken, and for ankylosing spondylitis patients, synovial fluid was collected as well.

General study outcomes and caveats: The disease-linked clones were reported to be significantly enriched in matched synovial fluid samples from ankylosing spondylitis patients. Some motif variants had previously been reported in the synovial fluid and blood of reactive arthritis patients, which suggests shared mechanisms of disease initiation. In peripheral blood, the disease-linked clones were found at relatively low frequencies and had a CD8+ phenotype. A TCR beta motif made up of several highly homologous amino acid variants appeared to be characteristic of blood from ankylosing spondylitis patients.

TCRdb records Illumina HiSeq 2500 as the sequencer. Quantitative 5'-RACE with molecular barcodes was used to prepare TCR beta libraries. In the source study's methods: Disease-linked TCR variants were identified with a new computational method built on a probabilistic model of VDJ rearrangement. TCRdb reanalyzed the raw reads on its own, using fastp at Q25 for trimming and MiXCR for clone calling, and kept in-frame beta chains. Each entry is one CDR3 protein sequence, shown with its most common DNA and genes. TCRdb's processing, not the authors' own work, is the source of the V and J calls. The sample contains hundreds of thousands of distinct CDR3 sequences, approximately 17% of them found a single time. The ten largest clones capture approximately 0.97% of the sample. This clonotype was observed a few times. Its antigen remains undetermined. Per-nucleotide qualities are absent, and no much larger clonotype sits a single base away.

The germline V gene gives CDR1 as MGHRA and CDR2 as YSYEKL. V sheds 1 base and J sheds 5 bases, leaving 14 bases between their ends. The CDR3 runs 15 amino acids, cysteine and phenylalanine included. Here the CDR3 DNA is all that survives: 45 bases in frame from base 1. The sequence was collected from a male donor with ankylosing spondylitis. The sequence links TRBV4-1 to TRBJ2-5; no D segment can be confidently identified. Specimen: blood, either unsorted or a sorted T cell fraction (not recorded which). The nucleotide sequence is given as TGCGCCAGCAGCCAAGGCCCGGACCGCTTGGAGACCCAGTACTTC. Translation gives CASSQGPDRLETQYF.